This TCR beta chain emerged from a study of T cell responses to AZD1222 COVID-19 vaccine. General study results and limits: Without day 14 samples, only post-peak T cell repertoires were studied. Females made up more of the donors, who were largely white British, and clonal diversity may have come out too low. Regions 160-218 and 743-854 held dominance among vaccine-associated CD4 TCRs, which spanned spike.

The ends were cut back, 8 bases at V and 6 bases at J, with 17 bases in the middle. CDR1 MNHEY and CDR2 SMNVEV come from the germline V gene (reference sequence). The CDR3 has 13 residues. Of note for this clone: What it binds is unknown.

Assay used: immunoSEQ multiplex PCR; TCRdb lists only in-frame clones, some missing. This repertoire shows some 120,000 clones, 88% found once; its top ten account for about 4.2%. The chain uses TRBV27 and TRBJ2-7; D is possibly TRBD1 (6 bases). This receptor was identified in an adult in good health. The sequenced sample was peripheral blood, obtained on day 0 of AZD1222 vaccination. The CDR3 is CASQDRPLGEQYF. In DNA, the CDR3 is TGTGCCAGCCAGGACAGACCTCTAGGCGAGCAGTACTTC.